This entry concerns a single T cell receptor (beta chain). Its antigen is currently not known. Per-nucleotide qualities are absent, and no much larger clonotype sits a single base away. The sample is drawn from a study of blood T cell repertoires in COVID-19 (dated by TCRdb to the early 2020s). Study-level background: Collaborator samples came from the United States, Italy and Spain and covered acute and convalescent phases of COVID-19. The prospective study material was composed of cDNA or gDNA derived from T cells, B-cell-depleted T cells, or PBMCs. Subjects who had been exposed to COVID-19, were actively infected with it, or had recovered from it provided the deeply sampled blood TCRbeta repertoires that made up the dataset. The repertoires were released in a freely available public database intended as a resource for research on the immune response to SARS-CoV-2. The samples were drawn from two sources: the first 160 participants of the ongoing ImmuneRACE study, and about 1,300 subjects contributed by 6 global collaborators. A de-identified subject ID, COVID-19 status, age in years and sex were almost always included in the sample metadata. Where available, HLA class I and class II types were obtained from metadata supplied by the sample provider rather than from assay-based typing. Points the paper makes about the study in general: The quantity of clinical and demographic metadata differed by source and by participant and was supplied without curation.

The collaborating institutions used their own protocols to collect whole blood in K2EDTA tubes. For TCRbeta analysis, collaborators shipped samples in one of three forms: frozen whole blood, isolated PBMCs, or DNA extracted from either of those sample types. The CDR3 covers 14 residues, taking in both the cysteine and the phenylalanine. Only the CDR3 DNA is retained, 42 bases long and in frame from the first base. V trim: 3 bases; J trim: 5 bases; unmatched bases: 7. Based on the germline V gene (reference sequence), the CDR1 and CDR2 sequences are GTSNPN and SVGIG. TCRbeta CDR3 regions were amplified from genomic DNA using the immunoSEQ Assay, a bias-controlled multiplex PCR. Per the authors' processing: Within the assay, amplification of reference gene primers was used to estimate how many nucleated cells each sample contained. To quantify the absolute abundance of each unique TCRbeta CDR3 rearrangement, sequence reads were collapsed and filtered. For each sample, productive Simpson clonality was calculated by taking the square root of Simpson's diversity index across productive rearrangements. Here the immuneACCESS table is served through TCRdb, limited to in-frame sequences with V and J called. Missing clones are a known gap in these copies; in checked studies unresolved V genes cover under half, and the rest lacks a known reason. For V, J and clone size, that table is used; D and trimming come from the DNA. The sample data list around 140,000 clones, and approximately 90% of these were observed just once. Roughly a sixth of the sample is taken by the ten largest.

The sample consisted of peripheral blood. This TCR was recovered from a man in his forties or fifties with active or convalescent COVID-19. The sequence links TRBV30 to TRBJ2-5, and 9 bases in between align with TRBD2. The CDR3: CAWRTSGLGETQYF. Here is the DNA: TGTGCCTGGAGAACTAGCGGGTTGGGGGAGACCCAGTACTTC.